This T cell receptor beta chain is drawn from a study of shared T cell receptors in the human thymus. Some clones are missing from TCRdb's copy, which holds only in-frame ones; the method was immunoSEQ multiplex PCR. In the table there are about 660,000 clones, around 89% of which are singletons. There are 20 residues in the CDR3. The V segment lost 4 bases and the J segment 0 bases; nucleotides outside the gene matches: 14. The germline gives CDR1 SGHDN, CDR2 FVKESK. These same records also appear under a second study, on human thymus T cells.

The chain couples TRBV14 to TRBJ2-5; 13 bases are shared with TRBD2. The source is a boy in the first two years of life with a congenital heart defect. The specimen was thymocytes. CDR3 sequence: CASSPEGLAGEVPYQETQYF. The CDR3 region has the DNA TGTGCCAGCAGCCCCGAAGGACTAGCGGGGGAAGTACCGTACCAAGAGACCCAGTACTTC.